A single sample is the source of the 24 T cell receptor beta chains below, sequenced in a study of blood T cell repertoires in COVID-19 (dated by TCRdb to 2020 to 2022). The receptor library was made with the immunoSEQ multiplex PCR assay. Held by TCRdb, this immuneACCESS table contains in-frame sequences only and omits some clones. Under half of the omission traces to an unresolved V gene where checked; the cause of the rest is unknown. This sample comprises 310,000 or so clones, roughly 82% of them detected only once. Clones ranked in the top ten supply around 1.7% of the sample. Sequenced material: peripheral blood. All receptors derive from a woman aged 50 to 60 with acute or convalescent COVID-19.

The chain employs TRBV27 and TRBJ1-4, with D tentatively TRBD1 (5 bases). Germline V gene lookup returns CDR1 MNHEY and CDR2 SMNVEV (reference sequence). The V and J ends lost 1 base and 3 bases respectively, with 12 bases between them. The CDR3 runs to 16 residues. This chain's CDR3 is CASSLFPQGSNEKLFF. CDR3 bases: TGTGCCAGCAGTTTATTCCCCCAGGGATCTAATGAAAAACTGTTTTTT. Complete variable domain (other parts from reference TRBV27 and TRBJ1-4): EAQVTQNPRYLITVTGKKLTVTCSQNMNHEYMSWYRQDPGLGLRQIYYSMNVEVTDKGDVPEGYKVSRKEKRNFPLILESPSPNQTSLYFCASSLFPQGSNEKLFFGSGTQLSVL.

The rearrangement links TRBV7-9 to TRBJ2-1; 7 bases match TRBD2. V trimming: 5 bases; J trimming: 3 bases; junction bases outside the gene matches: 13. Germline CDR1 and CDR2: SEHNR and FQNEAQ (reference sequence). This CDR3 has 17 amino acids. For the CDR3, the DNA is TGTGCCAGCAGCCTACCAACCTCTAGCGGAATCTACAATGAGCAGTTCTTC. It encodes CASSLPTSSGIYNEQFF.

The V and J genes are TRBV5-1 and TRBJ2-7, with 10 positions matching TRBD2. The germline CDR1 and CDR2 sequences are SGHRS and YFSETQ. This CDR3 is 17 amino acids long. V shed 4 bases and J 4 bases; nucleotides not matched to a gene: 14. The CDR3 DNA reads TGCGCCAGCAGCCCGGGGGCCGTAGCGGGAGGCCCATACGAGCAGTACTTC. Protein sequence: CASSPGAVAGGPYEQYF.

The CDR3 DNA follows: TGCGCCAGCAGCTACAAAAATCAGGGAACCGTCAAAGGATATAGCAATCAGCCCCAGCATTTT. Protein: CASSYKNQGTVKGYSNQPQHF. This sequence joins TRBV5-1 and TRBJ1-5; possible D gene TRBD1, 5 bases. This CDR3 has 21 amino acids. The V and J ends lost 3 bases and 0 bases respectively, with 28 bases between them. Germline V lookup: CDR1 SGHRS, CDR2 YFSETQ. Filled out from reference TRBV5-1 and TRBJ1-5, the complete variable domain reads KAGVTQTPRYLIKTRGQQVTLSCSPISGHRSVSWYQQTPGQGLQFLFEYFSETQRNKGNFPGRFSGRQFSNSRSEMNVSTLELGDSALYLCASSYKNQGTVKGYSNQPQHFGDGTRLSIL.

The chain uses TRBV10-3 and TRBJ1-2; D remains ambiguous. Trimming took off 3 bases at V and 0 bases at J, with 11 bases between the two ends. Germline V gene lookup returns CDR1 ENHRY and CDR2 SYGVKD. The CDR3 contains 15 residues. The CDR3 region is CAISDMREANYGYTF. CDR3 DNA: TGTGCCATCAGTGATATGCGAGAAGCTAACTATGGCTACACCTTC.

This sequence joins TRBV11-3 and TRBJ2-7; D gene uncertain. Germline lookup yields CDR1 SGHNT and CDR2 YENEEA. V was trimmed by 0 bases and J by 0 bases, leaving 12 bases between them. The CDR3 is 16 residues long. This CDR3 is CASSLDGSASSYEQYF. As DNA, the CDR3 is TGTGCCAGCAGCTTAGATGGAAGCGCCAGCTCCTACGAGCAGTACTTC.

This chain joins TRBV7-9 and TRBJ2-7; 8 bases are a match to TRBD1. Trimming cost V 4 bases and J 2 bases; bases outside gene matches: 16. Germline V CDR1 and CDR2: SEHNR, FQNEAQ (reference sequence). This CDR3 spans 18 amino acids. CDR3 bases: TGTGCCAGCAGCTCCCGCTGGGGAGGACAGGGACGGGCCTACGAGCAGTACTTC. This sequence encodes CASSSRWGGQGRAYEQYF.

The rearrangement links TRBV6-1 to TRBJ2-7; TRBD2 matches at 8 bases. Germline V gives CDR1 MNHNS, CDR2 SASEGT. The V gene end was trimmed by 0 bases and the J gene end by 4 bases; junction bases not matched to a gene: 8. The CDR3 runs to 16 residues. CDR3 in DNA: TGTGCCAGCAGTGAAGCGTTCGGGGGGGCCCCTTACGAGCAGTACTTC. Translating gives CASSEAFGGAPYEQYF.

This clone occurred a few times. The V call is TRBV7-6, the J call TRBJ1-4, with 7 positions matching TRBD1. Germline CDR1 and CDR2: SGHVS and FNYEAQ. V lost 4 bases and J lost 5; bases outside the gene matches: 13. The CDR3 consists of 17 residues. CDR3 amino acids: CASSSQVGQYQNEKLFF. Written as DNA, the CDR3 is TGTGCCAGCAGCTCCCAAGTGGGACAGTACCAGAATGAAAAACTGTTTTTT.

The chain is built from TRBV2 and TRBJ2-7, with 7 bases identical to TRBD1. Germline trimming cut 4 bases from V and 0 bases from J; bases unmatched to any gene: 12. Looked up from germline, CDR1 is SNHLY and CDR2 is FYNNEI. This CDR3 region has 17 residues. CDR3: CASSVEMETGLSYEQYF. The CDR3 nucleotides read TGTGCCAGCAGTGTAGAAATGGAGACAGGGCTCTCCTACGAGCAGTACTTC.

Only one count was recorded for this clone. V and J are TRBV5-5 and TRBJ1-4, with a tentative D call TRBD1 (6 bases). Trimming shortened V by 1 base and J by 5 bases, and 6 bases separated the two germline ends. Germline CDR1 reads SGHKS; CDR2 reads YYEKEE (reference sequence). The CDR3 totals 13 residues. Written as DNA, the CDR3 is TGTGCCAGCAGCTTGACAGGGAATGAAAAACTGTTTTTT. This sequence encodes CASSLTGNEKLFF.

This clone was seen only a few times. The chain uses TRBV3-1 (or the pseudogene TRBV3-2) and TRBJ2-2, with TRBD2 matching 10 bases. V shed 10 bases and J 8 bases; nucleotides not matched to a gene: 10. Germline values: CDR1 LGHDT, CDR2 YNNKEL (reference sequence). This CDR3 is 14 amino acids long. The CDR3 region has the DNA TGTGCCACAAGGCTGGCTAGCGGGAGTGGGGAGCTGTTTTTT. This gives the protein CATRLASGSGELFF.

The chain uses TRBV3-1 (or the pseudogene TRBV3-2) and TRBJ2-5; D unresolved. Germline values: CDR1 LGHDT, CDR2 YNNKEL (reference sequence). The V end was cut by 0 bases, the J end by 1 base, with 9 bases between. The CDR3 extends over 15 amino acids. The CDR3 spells CASSQEVAFQETQYF. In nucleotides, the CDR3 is TGTGCCAGCAGCCAAGAGGTGGCATTCCAAGAGACCCAGTACTTC.

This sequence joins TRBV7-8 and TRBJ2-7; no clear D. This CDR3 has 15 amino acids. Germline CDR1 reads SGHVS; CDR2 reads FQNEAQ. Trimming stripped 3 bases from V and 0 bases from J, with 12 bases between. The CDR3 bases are TGTGCCAGCAGCTTCGTGGTGGCTGGCTCCTACGAGCAGTACTTC. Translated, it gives CASSFVVAGSYEQYF. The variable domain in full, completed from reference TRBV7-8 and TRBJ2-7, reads GAGVSQSPRYKVAKRGQDVALRCDPISGHVSLFWYQQALGQGPEFLTYFQNEAQLDKSGLPSDRFFAERPEGSVSTLKIQRTQQEDSAVYLCASSFVVAGSYEQYFGPGTRLTVT.

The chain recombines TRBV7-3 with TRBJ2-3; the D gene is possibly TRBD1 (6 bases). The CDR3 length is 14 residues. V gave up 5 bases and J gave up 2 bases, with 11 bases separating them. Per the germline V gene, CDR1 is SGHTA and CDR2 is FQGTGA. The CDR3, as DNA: TGTGCCAGCAGCCTGGACAGAGACACAGATACGCAGTATTTT. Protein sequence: CASSLDRDTDTQYF.

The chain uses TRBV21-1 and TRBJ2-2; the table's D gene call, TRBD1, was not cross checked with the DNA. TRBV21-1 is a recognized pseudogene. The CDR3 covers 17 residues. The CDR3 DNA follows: TGTGCCAACCCAATCTCCAGGTCAGGGGGCCGCACCGGGGAGCTGTTTTTT. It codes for CANPISRSGGRTGELFF.

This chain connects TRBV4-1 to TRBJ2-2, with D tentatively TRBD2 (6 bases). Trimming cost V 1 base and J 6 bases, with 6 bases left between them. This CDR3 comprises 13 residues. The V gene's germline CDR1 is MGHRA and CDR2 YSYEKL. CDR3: CASSQGLAGELFF. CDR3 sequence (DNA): TGCGCCAGCAGCCAAGGACTAGCCGGGGAGCTGTTTTTT.

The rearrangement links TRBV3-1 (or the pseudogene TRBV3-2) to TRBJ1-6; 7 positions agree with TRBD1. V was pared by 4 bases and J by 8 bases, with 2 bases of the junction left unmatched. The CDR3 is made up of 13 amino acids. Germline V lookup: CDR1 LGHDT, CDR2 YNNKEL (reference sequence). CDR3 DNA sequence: TGTGCCAGCAGCCGGACAGGTGATTCACCCCTCCACTTT. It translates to CASSRTGDSPLHF.

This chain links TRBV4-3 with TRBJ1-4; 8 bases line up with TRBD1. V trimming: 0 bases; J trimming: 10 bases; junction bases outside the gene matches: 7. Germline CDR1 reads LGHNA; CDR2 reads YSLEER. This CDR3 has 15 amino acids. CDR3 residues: CASSQDFHRGGKLFF. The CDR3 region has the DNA TGCGCCAGCAGCCAAGATTTCCACAGGGGGGGAAAACTGTTTTTT.

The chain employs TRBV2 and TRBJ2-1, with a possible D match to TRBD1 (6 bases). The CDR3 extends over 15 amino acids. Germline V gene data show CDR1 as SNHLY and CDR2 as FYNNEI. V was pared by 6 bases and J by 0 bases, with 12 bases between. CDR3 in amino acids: CASRKRDNSYNEQFF. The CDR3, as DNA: TGTGCCAGCAGGAAACGGGACAACTCCTACAATGAGCAGTTCTTC.

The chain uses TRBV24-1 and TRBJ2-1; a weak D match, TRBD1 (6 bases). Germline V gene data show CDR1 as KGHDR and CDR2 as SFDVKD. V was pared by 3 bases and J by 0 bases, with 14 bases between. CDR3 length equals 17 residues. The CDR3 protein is CATSDHKQGSSYNEQFF. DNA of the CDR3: TGTGCCACCAGTGATCACAAACAGGGATCCTCCTACAATGAGCAGTTCTTC.

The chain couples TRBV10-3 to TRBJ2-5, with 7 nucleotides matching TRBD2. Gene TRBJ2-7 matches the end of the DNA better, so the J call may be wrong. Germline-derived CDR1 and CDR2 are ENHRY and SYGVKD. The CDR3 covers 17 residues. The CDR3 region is CAITPGDGRGGVGEQYF. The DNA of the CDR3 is TGTGCCATCACGCCCGGAGATGGTCGTGGGGGGGTAGGCGAGCAGTACTTC.

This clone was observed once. For the CDR3, the DNA is TGTGCCAGCAGTTTATGGACCCAGGGGGGAGATACGCAGTATTTT. Translating gives CASSLWTQGGDTQYF. The chain employs TRBV28 and TRBJ2-3; D possibly corresponds to TRBD1 (7 bases). The V and J ends lost 0 bases and 5 bases respectively, with 12 bases between them. The CDR3 runs 15 residues. Germline CDR1 reads MDHEN; CDR2 reads SYDVKM.

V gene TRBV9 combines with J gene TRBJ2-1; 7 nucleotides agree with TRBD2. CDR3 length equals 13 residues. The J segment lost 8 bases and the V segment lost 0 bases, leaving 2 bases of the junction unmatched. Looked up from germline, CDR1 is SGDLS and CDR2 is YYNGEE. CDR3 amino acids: CASSVDGRDEQFF. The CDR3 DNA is TGTGCCAGCAGCGTAGATGGGAGGGATGAGCAGTTCTTC.